The entry below gives a single TCR beta chain sequence along with its context. Its antigen is undetermined. The CDR3 consists of 14 residues. This sample is part of a study of shared clonotypes between healthy human individuals. CD4+ cells yielded CD45RA+ naive and CD45RA-negative memory subsets. General observations from the study: Incompleteness in sorted-subset sequencing, despite large depth, was shown by rarefaction. Sharing across four donors was seen in 4% to 5% of naive CD4 clonotypes.

Profiled with immunoSEQ multiplex PCR; TCRdb holds only in-frame clones, not every one. The sample consists of around 510,000 clones, about 96% of them appearing once. Source material: naive CD4+ T cells sorted from blood. Subset given: CD45RA+ positively selected. The chain recombines TRBV21-1 with TRBJ1-5. TRBV21-1 constitutes a pseudogene. The TCR comes from a woman aged 25-40 years in good health. The CDR3 region is CASSKGDGNQPQHF. The DNA for the CDR3 is TGTGCCAGCAGCAAAGGCGATGGCAATCAGCCCCAGCATTTT.